The 6 T cell receptor beta chains below all came from one sample that was sequenced in a study of blood T cell repertoires in COVID-19. TCRdb's copy holds only in-frame clones and misses some; the assay was immunoSEQ multiplex PCR. The table includes tens of thousands of clones, roughly 85% detected once. The sample was peripheral blood. The source of these receptors is a woman older than 75 with active or convalescent COVID-19.

This chain uses TRBV11-1 with TRBJ1-4; 11 nucleotides match TRBD1. The CDR3 loop spans 15 amino acids. Per germline, CDR1 SGHAT and CDR2 FQDESV (reference sequence). V dropped 5 bases and J dropped 8; count of bases not matched to a gene: 7. CDR3 coding DNA: TGTGCCAGCAGCACCTCGGACAGGGGGCTCGAAAAACTGTTTTTT. Translation gives CASSTSDRGLEKLFF.

V usage is TRBV9 and J usage is TRBJ2-3; D is ambiguous. The length of the CDR3 is 15 residues. Trimming removed 0 bases from V and 3 bases from J, with 11 bases in between. From germline, CDR1 is SGDLS and CDR2 YYNGEE. DNA of the CDR3: TGTGCCAGCAGCGTAGTCGGGTTCAGTACAGATACGCAGTATTTT. Translated: CASSVVGFSTDTQYF.

The chain is built from TRBV5-4 and TRBJ1-1, with D hard to call. CDR1 SGHNT and CDR2 YYREEE come from the germline V gene (reference sequence). Trimming took off 0 bases at V and 3 bases at J, with 6 bases between the two ends. CDR3 length: 13 amino acids. The CDR3 protein is CASSLDKYTEAFF. Written as DNA, the CDR3 is TGTGCCAGCAGCTTGGACAAATACACTGAAGCTTTCTTT. Together with reference TRBV5-4 and TRBJ1-1, the CDR3 gives the full variable domain: ETGVTQSPTHLIKTRGQQVTLRCSSQSGHNTVSWYQQALGQGPQFIFQYYREEENGRGNFPPRFSGLQFPNYSSELNVNALELDDSALYLCASSLDKYTEAFFGQGTRLTVV.

J is TRBJ2-5 and V is TRBV6-5; D uncertain. The ends were cut back, 6 bases at V and 7 bases at J, with 15 bases in the middle. This CDR3 comprises 13 residues. CDR1 MNHEY and CDR2 SVGAGI come from the germline V gene. The CDR3 loop reads CASRAPQIPTQYF. The DNA of the CDR3 is TGTGCCAGCAGAGCCCCCCAAATACCGACCCAGTACTTC.

The J gene is TRBJ1-4, the V gene TRBV28; perhaps TRBD1 as D (6 bases). The CDR3 sequence is 15 residues long. V was pared by 6 bases and J by 6 bases, with 17 bases between. Germline CDR1 is MDHEN and CDR2 is SYDVKM. The CDR3 nucleotides read TGTGCCAGCAGGGATCACAGGGTGTCCGATGAAAAACTGTTTTTT. It codes for CASRDHRVSDEKLFF.

The V call is TRBV6-5, the J call TRBJ1-2, with D perhaps TRBD1 (5 bases). Between the trimmed V and J ends, which lost 2 bases and 2 bases, there was a span of 12 bases. The CDR3 length is 15 residues. CDR1 and CDR2 from the germline V gene are MNHEY and SVGAGI. CDR3 nucleotide sequence: TGTGCCAGCAGTTACCGGCGGGACCGGAACTATGGCTACACCTTC. Translated, it gives CASSYRRDRNYGYTF.